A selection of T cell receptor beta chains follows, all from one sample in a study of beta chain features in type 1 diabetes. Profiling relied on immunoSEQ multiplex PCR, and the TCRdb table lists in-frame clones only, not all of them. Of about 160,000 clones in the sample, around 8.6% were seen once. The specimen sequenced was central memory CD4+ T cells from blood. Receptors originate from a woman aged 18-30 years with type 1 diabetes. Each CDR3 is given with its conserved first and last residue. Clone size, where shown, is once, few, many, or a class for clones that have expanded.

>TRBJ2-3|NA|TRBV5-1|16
CASSLGSSGGTDTQYF
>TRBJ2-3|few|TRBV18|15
CASSLAGVSTDTQYF
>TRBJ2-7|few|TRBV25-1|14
CASSDGTGNYEQYF
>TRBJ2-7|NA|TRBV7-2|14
CASSPGSYSYEQYF
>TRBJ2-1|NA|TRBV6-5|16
CASSYISGSGRNEQFF
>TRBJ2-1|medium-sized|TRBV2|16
CASSGGSGGPYNEQFF
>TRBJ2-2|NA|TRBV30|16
CAWDGSLFSNTGELFF
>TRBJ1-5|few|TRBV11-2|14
CASSFGQLNQPQHF
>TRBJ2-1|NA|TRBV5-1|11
CASTARREQFF
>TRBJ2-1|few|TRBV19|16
CASSTDRSGSYNEQFF
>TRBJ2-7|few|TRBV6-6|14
CASTSGTGIHEQYF
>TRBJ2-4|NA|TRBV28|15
CASSSPSGNKYIQYF
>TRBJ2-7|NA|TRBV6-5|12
CASKRGTYEQYF